One sample yielded the 6 T cell receptor beta chains listed below, sequenced in a study of blood T cell repertoires in COVID-19. Clones were sequenced by immunoSEQ multiplex PCR, and TCRdb holds only the in-frame ones, with some missing. The table shows fewer than 80,000 clones, with 75% to 95% occurring only once. The sample was peripheral blood. The source is a human donor in a cohort sampled during active COVID-19.

The chain has TRBV6-5 and TRBJ1-1, with 8 positions matching TRBD1. V trimming: 6 bases; J trimming: 10 bases; junction bases outside the gene matches: 4. The germline gives CDR1 MNHEY, CDR2 SVGAGI. There are 11 residues in the CDR3. CDR3 nucleotide sequence: TGTGCCAGCAGGAAGGACAGGGTAGCTTTCTTT. Translation: CASRKDRVAFF.

The chain has TRBV7-8 and TRBJ2-7, with D maybe TRBD1 (6 bases). The ends were cut back, 5 bases at V and 0 bases at J, with 14 bases in the middle. This CDR3 has 15 residues. Germline V gives CDR1 SGHVS, CDR2 FQNEAQ. The CDR3 region has the DNA TGTGCCAGCAGCCACCAACCGACAGGCTCCTACGAGCAGTACTTC. This gives the protein CASSHQPTGSYEQYF.

The V call is TRBV15, the J call TRBJ2-6; 7 nucleotides align to TRBD1. This CDR3 contains 17 residues. With 0 bases clipped from V and 0 bases from J, the junction kept 2 bases outside the gene matches. Germline values: CDR1 LNHNV, CDR2 YYDKDF (reference sequence). DNA of the CDR3: TGTGCCACCAGCAGAGAAGGGGACAGCTCTGGGGCCAACGTCCTGACTTTC. It codes for CATSREGDSSGANVLTF.

The chain links TRBV18 to TRBJ2-7, with D maybe TRBD1 (6 bases). The CDR3 contains 20 residues. Germline CDR1 KGHSH, CDR2 LQKENI. V was shortened by 0 bases and J by 0 bases, with 24 bases between the two germline ends. The CDR3 region is CASSPPPGRAAGGLSYEQYF. CDR3 nucleotide sequence: TGTGCCAGCTCACCACCTCCCGGCCGGGCAGCTGGGGGCCTCTCCTACGAGCAGTACTTC.

Only a few counts were recorded for this clone. The V call is TRBV29-1, the J call TRBJ2-7, with D possibly matching TRBD2 (5 bases). CDR3 length: 13 residues. From germline, CDR1 is SQVTM and CDR2 ANQGSEA. The V end was cut by 4 bases, the J end by 4 bases, with 14 bases between. This CDR3 is CSVVFGERYEQYF. For the CDR3, the DNA is TGCAGCGTTGTGTTCGGGGAACGGTACGAGCAGTACTTC.

The chain employs TRBV19 and TRBJ2-4, with D perhaps TRBD2 (5 bases). Germline-derived CDR1 and CDR2 are LNHDA and SQIVND (reference sequence). The CDR3 is 16 amino acids. Trimming stripped 0 bases from V and 3 bases from J, with 12 bases between. For the CDR3, the DNA is TGTGCCAGTAGTATAGATCAGGCGGGTGGCAAAAACATTCAGTACTTC. It encodes CASSIDQAGGKNIQYF.